These 30 T cell receptor beta chains came from one sample sequenced in a study of blood T cells in healthy people across ages (dated by TCRdb to the mid-2010s). Libraries were built with 5' RACE. TCRdb records Illumina HiSeq 2500 as the sequencer. A second PCR of 7 to 11 cycles was run with a J-beta primer mix and a sample-barcoded 5' primer. The public reads were reanalyzed by TCRdb: fastp trimming at Q25, MiXCR alignment, in-frame beta chains only. When rows share a CDR3 protein, they turn into one entry using the most common DNA and genes. Present in this sample are 1.5 million to 2 million distinct CDR3 sequences, 40% to 55% of which were seen just once. The top ten constitute roughly 2% of the sample. The specimen was blood. These receptors were obtained from a woman in her 40s in good health.

This clonotype was recorded a few times. The chain employs TRBV4-1 and TRBJ2-6, with 10 nucleotides matching TRBD1. V was clipped by 3 bases and J by 0 bases; unmatched bases: 11. Germline V lookup: CDR1 MGHRA, CDR2 YSYEKL. The CDR3 covers 20 residues. The CDR3 nucleotides are TGCGCCAGCAGCCACTGGCCGGGACAGGGGTTCCTCTCTGGGGCCAACGTCCTGACTTTC. This codes for CASSHWPGQGFLSGANVLTF.

This clonotype was seen only a few times. This chain joins TRBV29-1 and TRBJ2-7; D uncertain. CDR1 is SQVTM, CDR2 ANQGSEA, per germline. This CDR3 is 14 amino acids long. Trimming removed 4 bases at V and 0 bases at J, with 13 bases between. The CDR3 nucleotides are TGCAGCGTTGTAAAGCCAGCCCGCTCCTACGAGCAGTACTTC. This gives the protein CSVVKPARSYEQYF.

The DNA for the CDR3 is TGCGCCAGCAGCGTGGAACCGGGGGCTGATACGCAGTATTTT. The encoded protein is CASSVEPGADTQYF. The rearrangement uses TRBV5-1 and TRBJ2-3; the D call may be TRBD1 or TRBD2 (6 bases each). The V end lost 4 bases, the J end lost 6 bases, and 15 bases lay between the germline ends. The germline CDR1 and CDR2 sequences are SGHRS and YFSETQ. CDR3 length equals 14 residues.

This clonotype showed up just a few times. V is TRBV4-1 and J is TRBJ1-1; D remains unclear. Per the germline V gene, CDR1 is MGHRA and CDR2 is YSYEKL. The CDR3 is 14 residues long. The ends were cut back, 0 bases at V and 0 bases at J, with 5 bases in the middle. CDR3 in amino acids: CASSQDELNTEAFF. The CDR3 DNA is TGCGCCAGCAGCCAAGATGAGTTGAACACTGAAGCTTTCTTT.

Details on this clonotype: One end of the junction fails to match germline, which may point to a read error. The J gene is TRBJ2-4, the V gene TRBV25-1; perhaps TRBD2 as D (6 bases). The J call may not be correct, given that the DNA end is closer to TRBJ2-5. This CDR3 has 13 amino acids. CDR1 MGHDK and CDR2 SYGVNS come from the germline V gene. As DNA, the CDR3 is TGTGTCAGCAGTTCAGATGGCGGGGTGACCCAGTACTTC. As protein: CVSSSDGGVTQYF.

This clonotype was seen many times. The chain joins TRBV27 to TRBJ2-7; a possible D gene is TRBD1 (6 bases). This CDR3 region has 12 residues. Looked up from germline, CDR1 is MNHEY and CDR2 is SMNVEV (reference sequence). The V end was cut by 2 bases, the J end by 6 bases, with 8 bases between. The CDR3 sequence is CASSLVGAEQYF. CDR3 bases: TGTGCCAGCAGTTTAGTGGGGGCCGAGCAGTACTTC.

The genes are TRBV11-3 and TRBJ2-4; maybe TRBD2 (5 bases). The DNA end is a closer match to TRBJ2-7, so the J assignment may be wrong. CDR3 size: 16 residues. Germline V lookup: CDR1 SGHNT, CDR2 YENEEA. The CDR3 nucleotides are TGTGCCAGCAGCTTAGATCCGGACTGGTGTCCCTACGAGCAGTACTTC. It is translated as CASSLDPDWCPYEQYF.

This clonotype was detected only once. The chain carries TRBV20-1 and TRBJ2-7; 7 bases are shared with TRBD1. After removal of 0 bases from V and 5 bases from J, the junction contained 10 bases not matched to a gene. The germline V gene encodes CDR1 DFQATT and CDR2 SNEGSKA (reference sequence). The CDR3 has 15 residues. The CDR3 DNA reads as TGCAGTGCTAGAGATGCGTACAGGGGAAAGAACGAGCAGTACTTC. It specifies CSARDAYRGKNEQYF.

Comment on this clonotype: The CDR3 ends on some other residue instead of the conserved phenylalanine or tryptophan, so this is likely a read error. This chain connects TRBV29-1 to TRBJ2-7; 9 nucleotides line up with TRBD1. Germline CDR1 SQVTM, CDR2 ANQGSEA. Trimming took 3 bases from V and 4 from J; bases not matched to a gene: 1. The CDR3 has 12 amino acids. The DNA for the CDR3 is TGCAGCGTTGAGGGACAGGGATACGAGCAGTACTCC. Translation: CSVEGQGYEQYS.

This clonotype has a handful of counts. The rearrangement uses TRBV7-2 and TRBJ2-7; D ambiguous. From germline, CDR1 is SGHTA and CDR2 FQGNSA. This CDR3 has 12 amino acids. V lost 5 bases and J lost 3, with 8 bases in between. The CDR3: CASSAAGYEQYF. The CDR3 region has the DNA TGTGCCAGCAGCGCAGCTGGCTACGAGCAGTACTTC.

This clonotype showed up just a few times. This chain joins TRBV28 and TRBJ1-2; a weak D match, TRBD1 (5 bases). Trimming cost V 6 bases and J 4 bases, with 18 bases left between them. This CDR3 has 15 amino acids. Germline V CDR1 and CDR2: MDHEN, SYDVKM. CDR3 region: CASSPRLGRVYGYTF. The CDR3, as DNA: TGTGCCAGCAGCCCTCGTTTGGGACGAGTCTATGGCTACACCTTC.

This clonotype was recorded once. CDR3: CASSPGQGKGSQPQHF. In nucleotides, the CDR3 is TGTGCCAGCAGTCCAGGACAGGGTAAGGGATCTCAGCCCCAGCATTTT. The rearrangement uses TRBV12-3 or TRBV12-4 and TRBJ1-5; 8 positions match TRBD1. The CDR3 is 16 amino acids. The junction had 12 bases not matched to a gene; V was cut back by 5 bases and J by 6 bases.

The chain recombines TRBV7-2 with TRBJ2-2; 10 nucleotides agree with TRBD1. Germline V gives CDR1 SGHTA, CDR2 FQGNSA. The CDR3 is 16 residues long. The J segment lost 6 bases and the V segment lost 5 bases, leaving 9 bases of the junction unmatched. The CDR3 DNA reads TGTGCCAGCAGCGACCGGGACAGGGGTAAAGCCGGGGAGCTGTTTTTT. It translates to CASSDRDRGKAGELFF.

V usage is TRBV20-1 and J usage is TRBJ2-5, with 7 nucleotides matching TRBD2. The V gene's germline CDR1 is DFQATT and CDR2 SNEGSKA (reference sequence). The CDR3 has 14 amino acids. The V segment lost 1 base and the J segment 9 bases; nucleotides outside the gene matches: 11. The CDR3 DNA sequence: TGCAGTGCTAGAGCCGGGACTGGGACTATGGCCCAGTACTTC. Its translation is CSARAGTGTMAQYF.

The rearrangement joins TRBV20-1 to TRBJ2-7; the match to TRBD2 covers 8 bases. Germline CDR1 and CDR2: DFQATT and SNEGSKA (reference sequence). Trimming at V came to 4 bases and at J to 2 bases, leaving 7 bases not matched to a gene. This CDR3 comprises 14 residues. The CDR3 protein is CSAIKRGSTYEQYF. The CDR3 DNA is TGCAGTGCTATAAAGCGGGGGTCAACCTACGAGCAGTACTTC.

The genes are TRBV12-5 and TRBJ2-1; D ambiguous. The CDR3 has 13 residues. Germline CDR1 LGHNT, CDR2 FRNRAP. V was clipped by 1 base and J by 2 bases, with 3 bases between them. In DNA, the CDR3 is TGTGCTAGTGGTTTGGATCCCTACAATGAGCAGTTCTTC. Translation: CASGLDPYNEQFF.

The chain couples TRBV7-2 to TRBJ2-1; D is ambiguous. With 2 bases removed from V and 9 bases from J, the gap between germline ends came to 11 bases. Germline CDR1 is SGHTA and CDR2 is FQGNSA. The CDR3 contains 13 residues. The CDR3 spells CASSLRGLPEQFF. In DNA form, the CDR3 reads TGTGCCAGCAGCTTACGTGGCCTACCTGAGCAGTTCTTC.

The rearrangement uses TRBV5-5 and TRBJ2-5, with 9 positions matching TRBD2. This CDR3 spans 16 amino acids. Germline V gene lookup returns CDR1 SGHKS and CDR2 YYEKEE (reference sequence). V lost 2 bases and J lost 3; bases outside the gene matches: 8. The CDR3 protein is CASSLGTRLAEETQYF. CDR3 nucleotides: TGTGCCAGCAGCTTAGGTACGCGACTAGCGGAAGAGACCCAGTACTTC.

This sequence joins TRBV6-5 and TRBJ1-2; the D gene is possibly TRBD1 (5 bases). Trimming shortened V by 3 bases and J by 2 bases, and 13 bases separated the two germline ends. The CDR3 consists of 15 residues. The germline CDR1 and CDR2 sequences are MNHEY and SVGAGI. In nucleotides, the CDR3 is TGTGCCAGCAGTTATTCCGCAGGGCTCAACTATGGCTACACCTTC. Protein: CASSYSAGLNYGYTF.

The V gene is TRBV24-1, the J gene TRBJ1-1; TRBD1 matches 9 bases. Trimming cost V 4 bases and J 10 bases; bases outside gene matches: 6. The CDR3 is made up of 13 amino acids. Looked up from germline, CDR1 is KGHDR and CDR2 is SFDVKD. The CDR3 protein is CATSESDRGSAFF. The CDR3 DNA reads as TGTGCCACCAGTGAATCCGACAGGGGGTCAGCTTTCTTT.

The gene calls are TRBV6-1 and TRBJ1-4; D gene ambiguous. Germline values: CDR1 MNHNS, CDR2 SASEGT. There are 10 residues in the CDR3. V gave up 1 base and J gave up 15 bases, with 6 bases separating them. The CDR3 sequence is CASSEGSLFF. CDR3 DNA sequence: TGTGCCAGCAGTGAAGGGAGTTTGTTTTTT.

In this sample, this clonotype turned up a few times. This rearrangement joins TRBV4-3 to TRBJ2-1, with TRBD2 matching 9 bases. The CDR3 totals 16 residues. Germline V gene data show CDR1 as LGHNA and CDR2 as YSLEER. Trimming at V came to 1 base and at J to 3 bases, leaving 4 bases not matched to a gene. The CDR3 is CASSQVGGGVYNEQFF. DNA of the CDR3: TGCGCCAGCAGCCAAGTGGGCGGGGGGGTCTACAATGAGCAGTTCTTC.

The CDR3 protein is CSVPDSYNEQFF. In DNA, the CDR3 is TGCAGCGTTCCAGACAGCTACAATGAGCAGTTCTTC. J is TRBJ2-1 and V is TRBV29-1, with a possible D match to TRBD1 (5 bases). Trimming removed 5 bases from V and 3 bases from J, with 8 bases in between. Looked up from germline, CDR1 is SQVTM and CDR2 is ANQGSEA. The CDR3 extends over 12 amino acids.

Details on this clonotype: A much more abundant neighbour one base away suggests this may be a read error. V usage is TRBV6-6 and J usage is TRBJ2-5, with TRBD2 matching 14 bases. Germline V gene data show CDR1 as MNHNY and CDR2 as SVGAGI (reference sequence). The CDR3 sequence is 16 residues long. The CDR3 DNA sequence: TGTACCAGCAGTAACGGACTAGCGGGGGGCCAAGAGACCCAGTACTTC. As protein: CTSSNGLAGGQETQYF.

A few counts support this clonotype. The chain has TRBV10-3 and TRBJ2-1, with D possibly matching TRBD1 (5 bases). From germline, CDR1 is ENHRY and CDR2 SYGVKD. V lost 0 bases, J lost 6 bases, and 12 bases lay in between. The CDR3 covers 15 residues. This CDR3 reads CAISESWTQGNEQFF. CDR3 coding DNA: TGTGCCATCAGTGAGTCGTGGACCCAGGGCAATGAGCAGTTCTTC.

This clonotype showed up just a few times. The rearrangement links TRBV6-5 to TRBJ2-7; D not resolved. This CDR3 region has 16 residues. V was pared by 0 bases and J by 3 bases, with 15 bases between. Germline V CDR1 and CDR2: MNHEY, SVGAGI. For the CDR3, the DNA is TGTGCCAGCAGTTACTCTTCTCGGACGGGCAGCTACGAGCAGTACTTC. This codes for CASSYSSRTGSYEQYF.

The CDR3 protein is CASSHAGTGGLTEAFF. The CDR3 DNA reads as TGTGCCAGCAGCCACGCAGGCACAGGGGGTTTGACTGAAGCTTTCTTT. The genes are TRBV7-9 and TRBJ1-1; 8 nucleotides align to TRBD1. With V trimmed by 5 bases and J by 5 bases, 13 bases remained unmatched. The CDR3 covers 16 residues. CDR1 SEHNR and CDR2 FQNEAQ come from the germline V gene (reference sequence).

The chain couples TRBV5-1 to TRBJ1-1; tentatively, D is TRBD1 (5 bases). CDR3 length equals 16 residues. V was pared by 0 bases and J by 0 bases, with 12 bases between. Germline values: CDR1 SGHRS, CDR2 YFSETQ. The CDR3 loop reads CASSLATGIMNTEAFF. The CDR3 DNA reads as TGCGCCAGCAGCTTGGCTACAGGTATCATGAACACTGAAGCTTTCTTT.

V is TRBV10-3 and J is TRBJ1-1; D is possibly TRBD1 (6 bases). Germline CDR1 is ENHRY and CDR2 is SYGVKD. CDR3 size: 13 residues. Trimming left V 9 bases short and J 0 bases short, with 11 bases between. CDR3 loop: CAMRTEVNTEAFF. The CDR3 region has the DNA TGTGCCATGAGGACAGAAGTGAACACTGAAGCTTTCTTT.

The J gene is TRBJ2-4, the V gene TRBV24-1; no definite D call. The J call may be mistaken, given a closer DNA end match to TRBJ2-7. The germline CDR1 and CDR2 sequences are KGHDR and SFDVKD. The CDR3 has 14 residues. CDR3 protein: CATSDPRQSYEQYF. The DNA for the CDR3 is TGTGCCACCAGTGATCCCAGGCAGAGCTACGAGCAGTACTTC.